The 25 T cell receptor beta chains reported below all come from one sample, sequenced in a study of T cell responses to AZD1222 COVID-19 vaccine. Profiling relied on immunoSEQ multiplex PCR, and the TCRdb table lists in-frame clones only, not all of them. The sample contains approximately 91,000 clones, about 88% of which appear only once. Here the sequenced sample was peripheral blood, taken on day 0 of AZD1222 vaccination. The origin of the receptors is an adult in good health.

The genes are TRBV6-2 or TRBV6-3 and TRBJ1-1; no clear D. CDR1 and CDR2 (germline): MNHEY, SVGEGT. With 5 bases removed from V and 0 bases from J, the gap between germline ends came to 7 bases. CDR3 length equals 13 residues. The CDR3 loop is CASSVKLNTEAFF. CDR3 coding DNA: TGTGCCAGCAGTGTCAAGCTGAACACTGAAGCTTTCTTT.

CDR3 in amino acids: CASSIDRGNTEAFF. CDR3 DNA sequence: TGTGCCAGTAGTATAGATCGGGGGAACACTGAAGCTTTCTTT. This chain links TRBV19 with TRBJ1-1; no firm D call. Germline V CDR1 and CDR2: LNHDA, SQIVND (reference sequence). V lost 0 bases and J 1 base, leaving 6 bases between the germline ends. The CDR3 has 14 amino acids.

J is TRBJ1-1 and V is TRBV30, with 10 bases fitting TRBD1. The length of the CDR3 is 14 residues. After removal of 2 bases from V and 7 bases from J, the junction contained 7 bases not matched to a gene. Germline values: CDR1 GTSNPN, CDR2 SVGIG (reference sequence). The CDR3 DNA reads as TGTGCCTGGAGTTCAGGGACAGGGGTTGTTGAAGCTTTCTTT. Translating it yields CAWSSGTGVVEAFF. Full variable domain (rest looked up from reference TRBV30 and TRBJ1-1): SQTIHQWPATLVQPVGSPLSLECTVEGTSNPNLYWYRQAAGRGLQLLFYSVGIGQISSEVPQNLSASRPQDRQFILSSKKLLLSDSGFYLCAWSSGTGVVEAFFGQGTRLTVV.

The genes are TRBV5-1 and TRBJ1-2; D gene uncertain. V was clipped by 0 bases and J by 4 bases, with 10 bases between them. CDR1 is SGHRS and CDR2 is YFSETQ in the germline V gene. The CDR3 consists of 14 residues. This CDR3 reads CASSLAGVTYGYTF. DNA for the CDR3: TGCGCCAGCAGCTTGGCCGGGGTGACCTATGGCTACACCTTC.

The chain links TRBV6-1 to TRBJ1-1; possibly TRBD1 for D (5 bases). Germline V gene data show CDR1 as MNHNS and CDR2 as SASEGT. The V and J ends lost 3 bases and 0 bases respectively, with 11 bases between them. The CDR3 has 15 residues. In nucleotides, the CDR3 is TGTGCCAGCAGTGACCAGGGCCGTCTGAACACTGAAGCTTTCTTT. As protein: CASSDQGRLNTEAFF.

Comments on this clone: This same CDR3 is encoded by further DNA sequences in the sample. The genes are TRBV20-1 and TRBJ2-7, with D possibly being TRBD1 or TRBD2 (5 bases each). The CDR3 length is 11 residues. Germline V CDR1 and CDR2: DFQATT, SNEGSKA (reference sequence). V dropped 1 base and J dropped 6 bases, with 7 bases sitting between them. As DNA, the CDR3 is TGCAGTGCTAGAGGAGGGACCGAGCAGTACTTC. This translates into CSARGGTEQYF.

This rearrangement joins TRBV19 to TRBJ1-1, with 9 bases that match TRBD1. The germline V gene encodes CDR1 LNHDA and CDR2 SQIVND (reference sequence). The CDR3 sequence is 16 residues long. The V and J ends lost 6 bases and 0 bases, in that order; junction bases with no gene match: 8. The CDR3, as DNA: TGTGCCAGTAGCTTGTTGGGACAGGGCTTGAACACTGAAGCTTTCTTT. Its translation is CASSLLGQGLNTEAFF.

The chain links TRBV7-6 to TRBJ2-3, with 8 bases aligning to TRBD1. Germline CDR1 is SGHVS and CDR2 is FNYEAQ. Trimming took 5 bases from V and 3 from J; bases not matched to a gene: 7. There are 15 residues in the CDR3. The CDR3, as DNA: TGTGCCAGCAGCCAGACAGGGGCGAGGACAGATACGCAGTATTTT. Translation gives CASSQTGARTDTQYF.

The chain employs TRBV6-2 or TRBV6-3 and TRBJ1-6, with TRBD1 as a possible D gene (5 bases). V was cut by 2 bases and J by 8 bases, with 13 bases left in between. Germline CDR1 MNHEY, CDR2 SVGEGT. The CDR3 totals 15 residues. The CDR3 sequence is CASSYVQAMDSPLHF. CDR3 in DNA: TGTGCCAGCAGTTACGTACAGGCGATGGATTCACCCCTCCACTTT.

The rearrangement links TRBV5-1 to TRBJ1-6, with 10 bases matching TRBD1. The germline CDR1 and CDR2 sequences are SGHRS and YFSETQ. The J segment lost 4 bases and the V segment lost 4 bases, leaving 2 bases of the junction unmatched. The length of the CDR3 is 15 residues. The CDR3 coding sequence is TGCGCCAGCAGCAGGGACAGGGGTTATAATTCACCCCTCCACTTT. Translated: CASSRDRGYNSPLHF.

This chain joins TRBV3-1 (or the pseudogene TRBV3-2) and TRBJ2-1; TRBD2 is a possible D gene (6 bases). The CDR3 is made up of 17 amino acids. V gave up 4 bases and J gave up 0 bases, with 16 bases separating them. Germline V gene sequence: CDR1 LGHDT, CDR2 YNNKEL (reference sequence). This CDR3 reads CASSPIGAGSSYNEQFF. The CDR3 coding sequence is TGTGCCAGCAGCCCTATTGGGGCGGGGAGCTCCTACAATGAGCAGTTCTTC.

With respect to this clone: Germline and junction disagree at one end, which may indicate a read error. This chain connects TRBV10-2 to TRBJ1-6; 10 bases map to TRBD1. Germline-derived CDR1 and CDR2 are WSHSY and SAAADI. The length of the CDR3 is 13 residues. The chain's CDR3 is CASSESAGQGTTF. In nucleotides, the CDR3 is TGCGCCAGCAGTGAGTCTGCGGGACAGGGGACGACCTTT.

The chain links TRBV7-2 to TRBJ2-7; D not resolved. This CDR3 is built from 13 residues. Germline CDR1 reads SGHTA; CDR2 reads FQGNSA. The V end was cut by 2 bases, the J end by 3 bases, with 8 bases between. The CDR3 loop is CASSLTAFYEQYF. The CDR3 nucleotides are TGTGCCAGCAGCTTAACAGCTTTCTACGAGCAGTACTTC.

There are a few counts of this clone. The J gene is TRBJ1-5, the V gene TRBV7-6; 9 positions agree with TRBD1. This CDR3 contains 16 residues. V trimming: 5 bases; J trimming: 3 bases; junction bases outside the gene matches: 8. Germline V lookup: CDR1 SGHVS, CDR2 FNYEAQ. CDR3 bases: TGTGCCAGCAGCCCCGAGGGACAGGGCCTCAATCAGCCCCAGCATTTT. Translating it yields CASSPEGQGLNQPQHF.

The chain employs TRBV5-1 and TRBJ2-7; no definite D call. The length of the CDR3 is 13 residues. V was trimmed by 0 bases and J by 1 base, leaving 5 bases between them. CDR1 is SGHRS and CDR2 is YFSETQ in the germline V gene. The CDR3 reads CASSLEGSYEQYF. In nucleotides, the CDR3 is TGCGCCAGCAGCTTGGAGGGTTCCTACGAGCAGTACTTC.

The V call is TRBV6-5, the J call TRBJ1-1, with unresolved D. The V end was cut by 1 base, the J end by 4 bases, with 4 bases between. The germline V gene encodes CDR1 MNHEY and CDR2 SVGAGI. This CDR3 comprises 12 residues. The CDR3 DNA reads TGTGCCAGCAGTTACTGGGGCACTGAAGCTTTCTTT. This gives the protein CASSYWGTEAFF.

This clone has more than one count but fewer than ten. The rearrangement uses TRBV30 and TRBJ1-2; TRBD1 might be the D (6 bases). Trimming cost V 3 bases and J 4 bases, with 12 bases left between them. The CDR3 runs to 13 residues. Germline V gene data show CDR1 as GTSNPN and CDR2 as SVGIG (reference sequence). CDR3 bases: TGTGCCTGGAGACCCACAGGGAGCTATGGCTACACCTTC. Protein: CAWRPTGSYGYTF.

The chain has TRBV3-1 (or the pseudogene TRBV3-2) and TRBJ2-7, with D perhaps matching TRBD1 (5 bases). The CDR3 is 13 amino acids. CDR1 is LGHDT and CDR2 is YNNKEL in the germline V gene (reference sequence). Trimming cost V 1 base and J 5 bases, with 9 bases left between them. CDR3 nucleotides: TGTGCCAGCAGCCAAGTATCAGGGAACGAGCAGTACTTC. Protein sequence: CASSQVSGNEQYF.

This chain connects TRBV4-1 to TRBJ1-4; D call uncertain. The germline V gene has CDR1 MGHRA and CDR2 YSYEKL. This CDR3 comprises 15 residues. Trimming took off 3 bases at V and 8 bases at J, with 16 bases between the two ends. The CDR3 coding sequence is TGCGCCAGCAGCCAGCTGCCGGGCCTCCAAGAAAAACTGTTTTTT. It codes for CASSQLPGLQEKLFF.

This chain joins TRBV4-1 and TRBJ2-7, with D perhaps being TRBD1 or TRBD2 (5 bases each). With 1 base removed from V and 6 bases from J, the gap between germline ends came to 16 bases. The CDR3 spans 15 residues. Per germline, CDR1 MGHRA and CDR2 YSYEKL. The CDR3 spells CASSQAPGRNPEQYF. The CDR3 nucleotides are TGCGCCAGCAGCCAAGCACCGGGACGGAATCCCGAGCAGTACTTC.

V gene TRBV3-1 (or the pseudogene TRBV3-2) combines with J gene TRBJ2-5, with TRBD1 as a possible D gene (7 bases). The germline V and J ends were trimmed by 1 base and 5 bases, with 17 bases remaining between them. The CDR3 length is 16 residues. Germline CDR1 reads LGHDT; CDR2 reads YNNKEL (reference sequence). The CDR3 DNA reads TGTGCCAGCAGCCAAGGGGCCAGGGGGGCCGGGGAGACCCAGTACTTC. Residues: CASSQGARGAGETQYF.

The chain is built from TRBV12-3 or TRBV12-4 and TRBJ1-5; D unresolved. CDR3 length equals 11 residues. Trimming pared 2 bases from V and 4 bases from J, leaving 0 bases between. For the CDR3, the DNA is TGTGCCAGCAGTTTAAATCAGCCCCAGCATTTT. Residues: CASSLNQPQHF.

The chain is built from TRBV12-3 or TRBV12-4 and TRBJ1-6; possible D gene TRBD1, 5 bases. Trimming left V 5 bases short and J 7 bases short, with 9 bases between. CDR3 length: 13 residues. The CDR3 coding sequence is TGTGCCAGCAGTGAACGACAGAATTCACCCCTCCACTTT. Amino acids: CASSERQNSPLHF.

V gene TRBV21-1 combines with J gene TRBJ2-7; the table's D call of TRBD2 was not tested on the DNA. TRBV21-1 constitutes a pseudogene. This CDR3 region has 22 residues. CDR3 bases: TGTGCCAGCAGCACGCCCAGAACTCCCGGGACTAGCGGCGCCATGAGCTCCTACGAGCAGTACTTC. This translates into CASSTPRTPGTSGAMSSYEQYF.

V and J are TRBV5-4 and TRBJ1-2; D might be TRBD1 (6 bases). The CDR3 runs to 17 residues. V was shortened by 0 bases and J by 7 bases, with 22 bases between the two germline ends. Germline V gene sequence: CDR1 SGHNT, CDR2 YYREEE (reference sequence). The CDR3 is CASSLDPTGLRRSGYTF. The CDR3 region has the DNA TGTGCCAGCAGCTTGGATCCAACAGGGCTCCGGAGGTCTGGCTACACCTTC.